These 15 T cell receptor beta chains share one sample of origin, sequenced in a study of blood T cells in healthy people across ages. A second roughly 6 to 11 cycle PCR used barcoded and J-beta primers. MiXCR, run by TCRdb on the 5' RACE reads, gives a single entry per CDR3 protein. The table records some 1.5 million distinct CDR3 sequences, over 25% of them present only once. What was sequenced was blood. These receptor sequences come from a woman aged 30 to 39 in good health.

The chain carries TRBV11-3 and TRBJ2-3; D gene ambiguous. Germline V gene lookup returns CDR1 SGHNT and CDR2 YENEEA. CDR3 length: 13 amino acids. V was cut by 7 bases and J by 4 bases, with 12 bases left in between. CDR3 sequence: CASNLEKADTQYF. The CDR3 DNA sequence: TGTGCCAGCAACTTGGAAAAAGCAGATACGCAGTATTTT. The whole variable domain, remainder taken from reference TRBV11-3 and TRBJ2-3, is EAGVVQSPRYKIIEKKQPVAFWCNPISGHNTLYWYLQNLGQGPELLIRYENEEAVDDSQLPKDRFSAERLKGVDSTLKIQPAELGDSAVYLCASNLEKADTQYFGPGTRLTVL.

This clonotype was detected once. The rearrangement links TRBV20-1 to TRBJ2-7, with 7 bases that match TRBD1. Germline V gene sequence: CDR1 DFQATT, CDR2 SNEGSKA (reference sequence). The CDR3 runs 12 residues. With 5 bases clipped from V and 6 bases from J, the junction kept 7 bases outside the gene matches. Here the CDR3 DNA reads TGCAGTGCTTTCCAGGGGGTTGGCGAGCAGTACTTC. Encoded protein: CSAFQGVGEQYF.

This rearrangement joins TRBV20-1 to TRBJ2-6, with 11 bases fitting TRBD2. V was clipped by 4 bases and J by 2 bases; unmatched bases: 16. CDR1 is DFQATT and CDR2 is SNEGSKA in the germline V gene (reference sequence). The CDR3 contains 20 residues. This CDR3 is CSATRGLAGSESPGANVLTF. The CDR3 nucleotides are TGCAGTGCTACCCGCGGACTAGCGGGTAGCGAGTCCCCTGGGGCCAACGTCCTGACTTTC.

CDR3 DNA sequence: TGTGCCAGCAGCTTAAGCCGCGGGAGCTACAATGAGCAGTACTTC. Protein: CASSLSRGSYNEQYF. V gene TRBV7-2 combines with J gene TRBJ2-4; TRBD2 aligns across 7 bases. Germline assignment: CDR1 SGHTA and CDR2 FQGNSA. Trimming took 2 bases from V and 13 from J; bases not matched to a gene: 14. The length of the CDR3 is 15 residues.

The V and J genes are TRBV6-1 and TRBJ2-4; D uncertain. The end of the DNA is better explained by TRBJ2-7, so the J call may be wrong. The V gene's germline CDR1 is MNHNS and CDR2 SASEGT. This CDR3 has 13 residues. The CDR3 coding sequence is TGTGCCAGCAGTGACGATAACTCCTACGAGCAGTACTTC. Residues: CASSDDNSYEQYF.

This clonotype appeared a few times. The chain is built from TRBV7-2 and TRBJ1-2; D gene ambiguous. Between the trimmed V and J ends, which lost 6 bases and 4 bases, there was a span of 18 bases. Germline-derived CDR1 and CDR2 are SGHTA and FQGNSA. This CDR3 is built from 15 residues. CDR3 region: CASSSHQVLGYGYTF. In DNA, the CDR3 is TGTGCCAGCAGTTCACACCAGGTCCTTGGCTATGGCTACACCTTC.

This rearrangement joins TRBV5-6 to TRBJ1-5; D might be TRBD1 (5 bases). This CDR3 has 16 amino acids. Germline-derived CDR1 and CDR2 are SGHDT and YYEEEE. The V gene lost 1 base and the J gene lost 6 bases, with 17 bases spanning the gap. The CDR3: CASSLWRVRERQPQHF. CDR3 DNA: TGTGCCAGCAGCTTGTGGCGTGTCAGGGAACGTCAGCCCCAGCATTTT.

A few counts support this clonotype. The chain couples TRBV12-3 or TRBV12-4 to TRBJ2-1, with 10 bases fitting TRBD2. V trimming: 6 bases; J trimming: 8 bases; junction bases outside the gene matches: 10. The CDR3 totals 15 residues. The CDR3 nucleotides read TGTGCCAGCAGCCTAGCGGGAGCCAGTAGGGATGAGCAGTTCTTC. Its translation is CASSLAGASRDEQFF.

The rearrangement links TRBV12-3 or TRBV12-4 to TRBJ1-1; D gene uncertain. V was trimmed by 6 bases and J by 4 bases, leaving 18 bases between them. CDR3 size: 15 residues. The CDR3 sequence is CASSPRVGPSTEAFF. Written as DNA, the CDR3 is TGTGCCAGCAGCCCGAGGGTCGGGCCGAGCACTGAAGCTTTCTTT.

This clonotype has a handful of counts. The J gene is TRBJ2-1, the V gene TRBV12-5; D possibly corresponds to TRBD1 (6 bases). The CDR3 is 14 amino acids. V lost 6 bases and J 8 bases, leaving 17 bases between the germline ends. Germline CDR1 and CDR2: LGHNT and FRNRAP. The CDR3 sequence is CASGRGTLVDEQFF. CDR3 DNA: TGTGCTAGTGGGAGGGGGACCCTGGTGGATGAGCAGTTCTTC.

This clonotype showed up many times. V gene TRBV9 combines with J gene TRBJ2-2; TRBD2 matches 9 bases. The germline V gene encodes CDR1 SGDLS and CDR2 YYNGEE. V shed 0 bases, J shed 5 bases, and the junction held 11 bases outside the gene matches. CDR3 length: 18 residues. Here the CDR3 DNA reads TGTGCCAGCAGCGTAGGATTGGGCGGGGGGGCCCGAACCGGGGAGCTGTTTTTT. It is translated as CASSVGLGGGARTGELFF.

The chain has TRBV5-1 and TRBJ2-7; 9 bases are shared with TRBD1. This CDR3 comprises 16 residues. Trimming removed 5 bases from V and 3 bases from J; junction bases left unmatched: 12. In germline, CDR1 is SGHRS, CDR2 YFSETQ. In nucleotides, the CDR3 is TGCGCCAGCAGTAGAACAGGGGGCGAAGGGGACTACGAGCAGTACTTC. It specifies CASSRTGGEGDYEQYF.

This clonotype was observed many times. This chain uses TRBV15 with TRBJ2-6; 10 bases map to TRBD1. Germline assignment: CDR1 LNHNV and CDR2 YYDKDF (reference sequence). CDR3 size: 20 residues. The ends lost 5 bases at V and 1 base at J; junction bases unmatched: 14. The CDR3 reads CATSLSLGDRGYSGANVLTF. The CDR3 DNA sequence: TGTGCCACCAGCTTGTCCCTAGGGGACAGGGGATATTCTGGGGCCAACGTCCTGACTTTC.

This clonotype came up once. A read error may explain this, as a much larger clone is one base away. The chain links TRBV20-1 to TRBJ1-2; 7 positions match TRBD1. Looked up from germline, CDR1 is DFQATT and CDR2 is SNEGSKA (reference sequence). The J segment lost 8 bases and the V segment lost 5 bases, leaving 8 bases of the junction unmatched. CDR3 length: 12 amino acids. CDR3 in DNA: TGCAGTGCTGGGACCGACAGGGACGGCTACACCTTC. Encoded protein: CSAGTDRDGYTF.

This clonotype was recorded a few times. The V gene is TRBV18, the J gene TRBJ2-1; D ambiguous. Germline CDR1 and CDR2: KGHSH and LQKENI. This CDR3 has 14 residues. The V and J ends lost 3 bases and 8 bases respectively, with 14 bases between them. The CDR3 bases are TGTGCCAGCTCACCTCCGACAAATCGGGATGAGCAGTTCTTC. Its translation: CASSPPTNRDEQFF. Based on the CDR3 plus reference TRBV18 and TRBJ2-1, the full variable domain is NAGVMQNPRHLVRRRGQEARLRCSPMKGHSHVYWYRQLPEEGLKFMVYLQKENIIDESGMPKERFSAEFPKEGPSILRIQQVVRGDSAAYFCASSPPTNRDEQFFGPGTRLTVL.